This TCR beta chain came from a study of T-cell memory formation after mild COVID-19. General observations from the study: Clones from the second wave (peaking day 37) had unconfirmed SARS-CoV-2 specificity.

Germline V lookup: CDR1 MNHEY, CDR2 SVGAGI. This CDR3 is built from 14 residues. Trimming stripped 2 bases from V and 4 bases from J, with 11 bases between. TCRdb reprocessed the 5' RACE reads with MiXCR, giving one entry per CDR3 protein. Counted here are fewer than 650,000 distinct CDR3 sequences, 17% occurring once; the ten biggest clones make up just over 8%. The sample holds a few counts of this clonotype. Its target is not known. The TCR was taken from an adult woman who had mild COVID-19 (a few samples of this study predate the infection). Cell type and time point are not known. Specimen: PBMCs or a T cell subset sorted from them (not recorded which). The chain combines TRBV6-5 with TRBJ1-2; D gene ambiguous. Here the CDR3 reads CASSYREWGYGYTF. The DNA for the CDR3 is TGTGCCAGCAGTTACAGGGAGTGGGGCTATGGCTACACCTTC.